The rows below give T cell receptor beta chains drawn from one sample of a study of cytomegalovirus exposure and HLA in healthy donors. Sequencing was performed with immunoSEQ multiplex PCR; in TCRdb, only in-frame clones are kept and a portion is missing. The table has around 92,000 clones, over 70% seen once. Sequences were obtained from PBMCs. These receptors were collected from a girl aged 2 to 10 in good health and CMV-seropositive. Both conserved end residues are part of each CDR3. The order of the fields is J gene, clone size, D gene, V gene, CDR3 protein, CDR3 DNA. D genes are given only for firm matches. Some rows mark clone size as missing; the rest say once, few, many or name a class of expanded clone.

>TRBJ2-7|NA|TRBD1|TRBV29-1
CSVIVPGQGSYEQYF
TGCAGCGTTATAGTCCCGGGACAGGGTTCCTACGAGCAGTACTTC
>TRBJ2-5|NA|TRBD2|TRBV30
CAWSVQLAGQETQYF
TGTGCCTGGAGTGTACAGCTAGCGGGCCAAGAGACCCAGTACTTC
>TRBJ2-5|NA|TRBD2|TRBV10-3
CAISPSGLAEETQYF
TGTGCCATCAGTCCCTCGGGACTAGCGGAAGAGACCCAGTACTTC
>TRBJ2-5|few|NA|TRBV9
CASNNVEWETQYF
TGTGCCAGCAACAACGTGGAGTGGGAGACCCAGTACTTC
>TRBJ2-2|NA|TRBD1|TRBV28
CASSQGAPNTGELFF
TGTGCCAGCAGTCAGGGGGCCCCGAACACCGGGGAGCTGTTTTTT
>TRBJ1-2|few|NA|TRBV10-3
CAISESRGDYGYTF
TGTGCCATCAGTGAGTCACGGGGAGACTATGGCTACACCTTC
>TRBJ2-2|NA|TRBD2|TRBV4-1
CASSRGTSGGTGELFF
TGCGCCAGCAGCCGGGGGACTAGCGGGGGGACCGGGGAGCTGTTTTTT
>TRBJ2-6|NA|NA|TRBV28
CASSTALIPSGANVLTF
TGTGCCAGCAGTACAGCTTTAATCCCATCTGGGGCCAACGTCCTGACTTTC
>TRBJ2-3|NA|TRBD2|TRBV27
CATLPAGIETDTQYF
TGTGCCACCCTTCCAGCGGGAATTGAGACAGATACGCAGTATTTT
>TRBJ1-2|NA|NA|TRBV4-2
CASSQDLGDLKLNFGYTF
TGTGCCAGCAGCCAAGATCTCGGGGATCTGAAGCTTAATTTTGGCTACACCTTC
>TRBJ1-5|NA|NA|TRBV28
CASSLMWQNQPQHF
TGTGCCAGCAGTTTAATGTGGCAGAATCAGCCCCAGCATTTT
>TRBJ1-2|NA|NA|TRBV30
CAWSVRLQGPIPNYGYTF
TGTGCCTGGAGTGTTCGACTACAGGGCCCAATCCCAAACTATGGCTACACCTTC
>TRBJ1-1|once|NA|TRBV6-1
CAIIGGTTEAFF
TGTGCCATCATAGGGGGTACCACTGAAGCTTTCTTT
>TRBJ2-7|NA|NA|TRBV5-6
CASSLGAGGRGAEQYF
TGTGCCAGCAGCTTGGGGGCAGGGGGGCGGGGAGCCGAGCAGTACTTC
>TRBJ1-5|NA|NA|TRBV7-9
CASSLIIGGSNQPQHF
TGTGCCAGCAGCTTAATTATCGGGGGAAGCAATCAGCCCCAGCATTTT
>TRBJ2-7|NA|NA|TRBV28
CASSSPSGYEQYF
TGTGCCAGCAGTTCGCCCTCGGGGTACGAGCAGTACTTC
>TRBJ1-4|NA|TRBD1|TRBV5-4
CASSVDRGQGSEKLFF
TGTGCCAGCAGCGTAGACAGGGGGCAGGGAAGTGAAAAACTGTTTTTT
>TRBJ2-7|NA|TRBD2|TRBV7-2
CASSIGAGDYEQYF
TGTGCCAGCAGCATAGGAGCGGGAGACTACGAGCAGTACTTC
>TRBJ2-1|NA|TRBD2|TRBV6-1
CASSHLAGEYNEQFF
TGTGCCAGCAGTCACCTAGCGGGAGAATACAATGAGCAGTTCTTC
>TRBJ2-1|NA|NA|TRBV10-1
CASSSALAVPVQFF
TGCGCCAGCAGCTCGGCTTTAGCGGTCCCGGTGCAGTTCTTC
>TRBJ2-3|NA|TRBD2|TRBV9
CASSVRAGESTDTQYF
TGTGCCAGCAGCGTGAGGGCGGGAGAGAGCACAGATACGCAGTATTTT
>TRBJ1-5|NA|NA|TRBV27
CASSFRLNSNQPQHF
TGTGCCAGCAGTTTCAGACTTAATAGCAATCAGCCCCAGCATTTT
>TRBJ1-4|NA|NA|TRBV15
CATSSPASNEKLFF
TGTGCCACCAGCAGTCCTGCGAGTAATGAAAAACTGTTTTTT